This T cell receptor beta chain was retrieved from a study of shared clonotypes between healthy human individuals. Study details: Donor ages ranged 18 to 49 years: a couple of women, three men. The study, taken as a whole, reports: For naive CD4 cells, roughly 5% of clonotypes were shared across several donors.

This clone occurred once. Its target is not known. Replicate PCRs run on sorted subsets employed around 200 ng DNA, approximately 30,000 T cell genomes. Libraries were prepared by immunoSEQ multiplex PCR; TCRdb keeps only in-frame clonotypes and omits some of them. The repertoire has roughly 2.6 million clones, around nine tenths of them found once; the top ten carry roughly 0.15%. Sample: naive CD4+ T cells sorted from blood. Subset: CD45RA+ positively selected. The TCR originated in a man aged 18 to 29 in good health.

The DNA for the CDR3 is TGCGCCAGCAGCTTGGACTCGGACAGTTACGAGCAGTACTTC. It translates to CASSLDSDSYEQYF. The genes are TRBV5-1 and TRBJ2-7; maybe TRBD1 (6 bases). The germline gives CDR1 SGHRS, CDR2 YFSETQ. The CDR3 extends over 14 amino acids. V was pared by 0 bases and J by 4 bases, with 11 bases between.